The 5 T cell receptor beta chains in this list originate from one sample, sequenced in a study of blood T cell repertoires in COVID-19. TCRdb's copy holds only in-frame clones and misses some; the assay was immunoSEQ multiplex PCR. The table includes 200,000 to 250,000 clones, around 85% detected once. Sequenced: peripheral blood. These receptor sequences come from a woman in her 70s with COVID-19, enrolled during active disease.

The CDR3 loop reads CASSIRLDQETQYF. The CDR3 nucleotides read TGTGCCAGCAGCATTAGACTAGACCAAGAGACCCAGTACTTC. This rearrangement joins TRBV7-9 to TRBJ2-5; weak D call: TRBD2 (6 bases). The CDR3 runs to 14 residues. Germline V lookup: CDR1 SEHNR, CDR2 FQNEAQ (reference sequence). V was pared by 5 bases and J by 0 bases, with 10 bases between.

This clone has just a few counts. The V call is TRBV18, the J call TRBJ1-1; 8 bases line up with TRBD1. The CDR3 has 13 residues. Germline-derived CDR1 and CDR2 are KGHSH and LQKENI. Germline trimming cut 9 bases from V and 3 bases from J; bases unmatched to any gene: 6. CDR3 sequence: CASQTGVDTEAFF. Written as DNA, the CDR3 is TGTGCCAGTCAGACAGGGGTTGACACTGAAGCTTTCTTT. Looking up the rest from reference TRBV18 and TRBJ1-1 gives the full variable domain: NAGVMQNPRHLVRRRGQEARLRCSPMKGHSHVYWYRQLPEEGLKFMVYLQKENIIDESGMPKERFSAEFPKEGPSILRIQQVVRGDSAAYFCASQTGVDTEAFFGQGTRLTVV.

This chain connects TRBV4-1 to TRBJ2-1; 11 positions agree with TRBD2. Germline CDR1 and CDR2: MGHRA and YSYEKL. The CDR3 runs to 15 residues. Germline trimming cut 1 base from V and 8 bases from J; bases unmatched to any gene: 4. Here the CDR3 DNA reads TGCGCCAGCAGCCAAGGACTAGCGGGGATCGATGAGCAGTTCTTC. It is translated as CASSQGLAGIDEQFF.

This clone has more than one count but fewer than ten. CDR3 protein: CAWSVVSSVADTQYF. CDR3 nucleotide sequence: TGTGCCTGGAGTGTTGTGTCTAGCGTTGCAGATACGCAGTATTTT. This chain connects TRBV30 to TRBJ2-3, with D perhaps TRBD2 (6 bases). Trimming took 0 bases from V and 4 from J, leaving 14 bases between them. The CDR3 extends over 15 amino acids. Per the germline V gene, CDR1 is GTSNPN and CDR2 is SVGIG (reference sequence).

V is TRBV27 and J is TRBJ2-7; TRBD2 might be the D (6 bases). The V gene lost 6 bases and the J gene lost 0 bases, with 6 bases spanning the gap. The CDR3 sequence is 12 residues long. The germline CDR1 and CDR2 sequences are MNHEY and SMNVEV (reference sequence). The CDR3 DNA follows: TGTGCCAGCAGGGGGGGCTCCTACGAGCAGTACTTC. Its translation is CASRGGSYEQYF.